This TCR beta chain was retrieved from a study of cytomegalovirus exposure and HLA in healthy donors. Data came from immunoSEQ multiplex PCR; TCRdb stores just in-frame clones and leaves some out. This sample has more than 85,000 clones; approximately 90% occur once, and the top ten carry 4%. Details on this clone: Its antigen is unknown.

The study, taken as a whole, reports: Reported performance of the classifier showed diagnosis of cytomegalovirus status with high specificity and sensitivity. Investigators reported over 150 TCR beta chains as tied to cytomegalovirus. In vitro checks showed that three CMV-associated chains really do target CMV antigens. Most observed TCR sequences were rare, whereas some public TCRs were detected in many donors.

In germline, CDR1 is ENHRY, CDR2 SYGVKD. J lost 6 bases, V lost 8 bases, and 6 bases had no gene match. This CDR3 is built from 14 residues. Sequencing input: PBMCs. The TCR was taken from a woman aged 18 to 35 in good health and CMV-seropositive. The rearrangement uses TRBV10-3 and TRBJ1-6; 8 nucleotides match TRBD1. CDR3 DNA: TGTGCCATCTGCCAGGGGGCTGGTAATTCACCCCTCCACTTT. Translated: CAICQGAGNSPLHF.